Detailed here is one TCR beta chain. The antigen is not known. The entry originates in a study of vaccination and CD4 T cells after COVID-19. Described treatment: approximately nine-day PBMC culture with coronavirus spike peptide pools or control peptides (ViraFEST assay). The Oncomine TCR Beta short-read assay was applied to DNA of cultured CD4+ T cells. TCRdb ran MiXCR on the PCR reads and lists one entry per CDR3 protein. Of 11,000 or so distinct CDR3 sequences in the sample, around 40% were seen once. Germline V gene sequence: CDR1 MNHNS, CDR2 SASEGT. This CDR3 is built from 13 residues. V was clipped by 6 bases and J by 8 bases; unmatched bases: 9.

Sequencing was performed on CD4+ T cells from blood, cultured in vitro. V gene TRBV6-1 combines with J gene TRBJ1-2; 7 bases agree with TRBD1. The clonotype originates from a human donor who had recovered from COVID-19. The CDR3 DNA reads as TGTGCCAGCAGCAGAGACAGGGTCGGCGGCTACACCTTC. Its protein is CASSRDRVGGYTF.